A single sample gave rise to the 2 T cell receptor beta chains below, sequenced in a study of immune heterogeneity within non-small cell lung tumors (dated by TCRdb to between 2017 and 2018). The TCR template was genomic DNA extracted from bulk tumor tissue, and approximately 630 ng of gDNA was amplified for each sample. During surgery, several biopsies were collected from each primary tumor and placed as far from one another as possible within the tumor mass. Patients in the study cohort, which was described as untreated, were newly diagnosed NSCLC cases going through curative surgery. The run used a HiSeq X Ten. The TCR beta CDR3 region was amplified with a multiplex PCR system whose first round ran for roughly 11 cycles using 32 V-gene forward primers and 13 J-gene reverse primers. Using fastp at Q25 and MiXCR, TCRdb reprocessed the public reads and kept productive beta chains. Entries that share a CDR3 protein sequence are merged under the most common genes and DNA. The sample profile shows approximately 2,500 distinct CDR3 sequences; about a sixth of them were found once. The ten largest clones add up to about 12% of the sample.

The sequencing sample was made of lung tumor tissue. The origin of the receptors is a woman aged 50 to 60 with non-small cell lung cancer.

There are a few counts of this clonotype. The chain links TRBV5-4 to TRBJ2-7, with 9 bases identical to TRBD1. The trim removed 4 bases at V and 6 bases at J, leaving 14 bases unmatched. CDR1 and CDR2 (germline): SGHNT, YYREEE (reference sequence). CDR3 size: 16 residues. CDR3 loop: CASSPEGDRVKTEQYF. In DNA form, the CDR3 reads TGTGCCAGCAGCCCGGAGGGGGACAGGGTCAAAACCGAGCAGTACTTC.

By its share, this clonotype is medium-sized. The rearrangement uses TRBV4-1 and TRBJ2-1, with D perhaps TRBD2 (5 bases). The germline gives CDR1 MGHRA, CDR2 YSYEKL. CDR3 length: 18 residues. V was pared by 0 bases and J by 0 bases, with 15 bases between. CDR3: CASSQDLSDSTSYNEQFF. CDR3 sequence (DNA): TGCGCCAGCAGCCAAGATTTATCGGACTCGACCTCCTACAATGAGCAGTTCTTC.